This TCR beta chain was retrieved from a study of response to subunit inactivated influenza vaccine. From the RT-PCR reads, TCRdb called clonotypes with MiXCR, one entry per CDR3 protein. Among around 300,000 distinct CDR3 sequences listed, about 20% were seen once. CDR3 length equals 13 residues. Germline assignment: CDR1 MNHEY and CDR2 SVGAGI. V was trimmed by 2 bases and J by 3 bases, leaving 4 bases between them. This clonotype was sampled from a man aged 50-75 years who received an inactivated influenza vaccine. This specimen consisted of PBMCs from blood, obtained approximately 20 months after vaccination. The gene calls are TRBV6-5 and TRBJ2-2, with no clear D. The CDR3 sequence: CASSYGHTGELFF. The CDR3 DNA follows: TGTGCCAGCAGTTACGGGCACACCGGGGAGCTGTTTTTT.